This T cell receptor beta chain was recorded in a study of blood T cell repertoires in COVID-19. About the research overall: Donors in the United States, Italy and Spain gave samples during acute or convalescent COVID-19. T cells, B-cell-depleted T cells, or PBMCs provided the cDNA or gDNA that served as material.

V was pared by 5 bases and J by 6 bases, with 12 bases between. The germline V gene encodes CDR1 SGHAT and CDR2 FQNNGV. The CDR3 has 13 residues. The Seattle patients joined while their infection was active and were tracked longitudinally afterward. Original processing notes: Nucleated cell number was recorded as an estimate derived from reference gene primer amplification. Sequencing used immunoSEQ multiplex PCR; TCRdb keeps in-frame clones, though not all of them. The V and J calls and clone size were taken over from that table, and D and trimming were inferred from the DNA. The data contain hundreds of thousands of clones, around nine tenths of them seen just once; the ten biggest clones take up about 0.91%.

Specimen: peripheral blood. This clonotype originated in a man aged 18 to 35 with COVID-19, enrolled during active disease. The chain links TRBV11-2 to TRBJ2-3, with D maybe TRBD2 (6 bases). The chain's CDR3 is CASSQGGRDTQYF. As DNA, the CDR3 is TGTGCCAGCAGCCAAGGAGGGAGGGATACGCAGTATTTT.